This T cell receptor (beta chain) emerged from a study of blood T cell repertoires in COVID-19. Study background: Sites in the United States, Italy and Spain provided acute and convalescent COVID-19 samples. Sources were T cells, B-cell-depleted T cells, or PBMCs; the material itself was cDNA or gDNA.

The CDR3 extends over 14 amino acids. Trimming took 10 bases from V and 7 from J, leaving 20 bases between them. Per germline, CDR1 LNHDA and CDR2 SQIVND (reference sequence). Authors' data handling: For nucleated cells, counts were estimated from reference gene primer amplification. Profiled with immunoSEQ multiplex PCR; TCRdb holds only in-frame clones, not every one. That table is the source of V, J and clone size, and D and trimming were worked out from the DNA. The table lists about 400,000 clones, 85% to 90% of them singletons. The clonotype was recovered from a human donor in a cohort sampled during active COVID-19. Sequencing was performed on peripheral blood. The gene calls are TRBV19 and TRBJ2-1; weak D call: TRBD2 (6 bases). The CDR3 reads CATTRGQEGNEQFF. In DNA, the CDR3 is TGTGCCACCACCCGGGGCCAGGAGGGAAATGAGCAGTTCTTC.